This T cell receptor beta chain was recovered during a study of T-cell reconstitution after alpha-beta-depleted transplantation in children. Study conclusions and caveats: By about two months after transplant, alpha-beta T cells reportedly arose from several hundred graft clones that had expanded. Surviving recipient T cells and thymic progenitors underlay high day-60 TCRbeta diversity in some patients. Among T cells one year after transplant, newly produced cells accounted for most counts and diversity.

Unique molecular identifiers were built into the TCRbeta library. TCRdb itself ran the PCR reads through MiXCR, one entry per CDR3 protein. The sample has hundreds of thousands of distinct CDR3 sequences, 13% seen once. V was cut by 5 bases and J by 4 bases, with 21 bases left in between. The CDR3 totals 17 residues. As to this clonotype: Its cognate antigen is unknown.

The sequence was collected from a male patient between 10 and 17 years old who had a stem cell transplant for acute myeloid leukemia, so the T cells may come from the graft donor. The rearrangement links TRBV12-3 or TRBV12-4 to TRBJ2-1, with a possible D match to TRBD1 (6 bases). Sequencing used PBMCs, mostly from graft donor cells, obtained 360 days after TCRalphabeta/CD19-depleted stem cell transplant. The CDR3 reads CASSLDQLTGIYNEQFF. The CDR3 nucleotides are TGTGCCAGCAGTCTGGATCAGTTGACAGGCATATACAATGAGCAGTTCTTC.